The rows below give T cell receptor beta chains drawn from one sample of a study of control samples from healthy donors and cancer patients. The method was immunoSEQ multiplex PCR; TCRdb's version includes in-frame clones alone and lacks a portion of them. The sample holds about 120,000 clones, over 75% seen once. The sequenced sample consisted of blood. The source is a man aged 60 to 75 in good health. Each CDR3 is given with its conserved first and last residue. A D gene is named only where the DNA matches it firmly. For some rows the clone size is stated as once, few or many, or as a class when expanded; others skip it.

j_gene: TRBJ2-5; d_gene: TRBD1; abundance: -; v_gene: TRBV24-1; CDR3aa: CATSQPGQGKTQYF; CDR3nt: TGTGCCACCAGTCAACCGGGACAGGGAAAGACCCAGTACTTC
j_gene: TRBJ2-5; d_gene: -; abundance: -; v_gene: TRBV19; CDR3aa: CASSIAGVRETQYF; CDR3nt: TGTGCCAGTAGTATCGCCGGGGTTCGGGAGACCCAGTACTTC
j_gene: TRBJ2-7; d_gene: TRBD2; abundance: -; v_gene: TRBV27; CDR3aa: CASSASGASSEQYF; CDR3nt: TGTGCCAGCAGCGCTAGCGGGGCATCTTCCGAGCAGTACTTC
j_gene: TRBJ2-2; d_gene: -; abundance: once; v_gene: TRBV5-1; CDR3aa: CASSLMTETGELFF; CDR3nt: TGCGCCAGCAGCTTAATGACAGAGACCGGGGAGCTGTTTTTT
j_gene: TRBJ2-3; d_gene: -; abundance: few; v_gene: TRBV7-3; CDR3aa: CASSRDGSTDTQYF; CDR3nt: TGTGCCAGCAGCCGGGACGGTAGCACAGATACGCAGTATTTT
j_gene: TRBJ1-1; d_gene: -; abundance: -; v_gene: TRBV2; CDR3aa: CASSQRGVFDTEAFF; CDR3nt: TGTGCCAGCAGTCAAAGGGGAGTCTTCGACACTGAAGCTTTCTTT
j_gene: TRBJ2-7; d_gene: TRBD2; abundance: -; v_gene: TRBV13; CDR3aa: CASSPLAGTYEQYF; CDR3nt: TGTGCCAGCAGTCCCCTAGCGGGGACTTACGAGCAGTACTTC
j_gene: TRBJ2-5; d_gene: -; abundance: -; v_gene: TRBV7-8; CDR3aa: CAIGQGLLYGETQYF; CDR3nt: TGTGCCATCGGACAAGGGCTTCTCTATGGGGAGACCCAGTACTTC
j_gene: TRBJ2-7; d_gene: -; abundance: -; v_gene: TRBV2; CDR3aa: CASSPGTGNEQYF; CDR3nt: TGTGCCAGTAGCCCTGGAACAGGGAACGAGCAGTACTTC
j_gene: TRBJ1-1; d_gene: -; abundance: -; v_gene: TRBV19; CDR3aa: CASSRQVMNTEAFF; CDR3nt: TGTGCCAGTAGTCGACAGGTCATGAACACTGAAGCTTTCTTT
j_gene: TRBJ1-6; d_gene: TRBD1; abundance: -; v_gene: TRBV28; CDR3aa: CASGTGTGGFSPLHF; CDR3nt: TGTGCCAGCGGAACCGGGACAGGGGGCTTTTCACCCCTCCACTTT
j_gene: TRBJ1-1; d_gene: -; abundance: once; v_gene: TRBV5-1; CDR3aa: CASSFTGTPATEAFF; CDR3nt: TGCGCCAGCAGCTTTACCGGGACTCCGGCCACTGAAGCTTTCTTT
j_gene: TRBJ1-2; d_gene: -; abundance: -; v_gene: TRBV6-5; CDR3aa: CARLGGGYTF; CDR3nt: TGTGCCAGGCTAGGGGGGGGCTACACCTTC
j_gene: TRBJ1-3; d_gene: TRBD1; abundance: -; v_gene: TRBV5-6; CDR3aa: CASSHSTGGLGNTIYF; CDR3nt: TGTGCCAGCAGCCATTCTACAGGGGGCCTTGGGAACACCATATATTTT
j_gene: TRBJ2-7; d_gene: -; abundance: -; v_gene: TRBV19; CDR3aa: CASSPQGGTPLPYEQYF; CDR3nt: TGTGCCAGTAGTCCCCAGGGCGGGACACCCCTTCCCTACGAGCAGTACTTC
j_gene: TRBJ2-3; d_gene: TRBD2; abundance: few; v_gene: TRBV4-3; CDR3aa: CASSPGLASDTQYF; CDR3nt: TGCGCCAGCAGCCCGGGACTAGCATCTGATACGCAGTATTTT
j_gene: TRBJ1-2; d_gene: -; abundance: -; v_gene: TRBV28; CDR3aa: CASSFRGYGYTF; CDR3nt: TGTGCCAGCAGTTTCCGGGGCTATGGCTACACCTTC
j_gene: TRBJ1-3; d_gene: -; abundance: once; v_gene: TRBV7-2; CDR3aa: CASSLAGSRNTIYF; CDR3nt: TGTGCCAGCAGCTTAGCTGGCTCTAGAAACACCATATATTTT
j_gene: TRBJ1-6; d_gene: -; abundance: -; v_gene: TRBV30; CDR3aa: CAWNWEGGSPLHF; CDR3nt: TGTGCCTGGAATTGGGAAGGTGGCTCACCCCTCCACTTT
j_gene: TRBJ2-1; d_gene: -; abundance: -; v_gene: TRBV24-1; CDR3aa: CATSETGSYNEQFF; CDR3nt: TGTGCCACCAGTGAAACAGGGTCCTACAATGAGCAGTTCTTC
j_gene: TRBJ1-1; d_gene: -; abundance: -; v_gene: TRBV29-1; CDR3aa: CSVEEGPVNTEAFF; CDR3nt: TGCAGCGTTGAAGAGGGACCGGTGAACACTGAAGCTTTCTTT
j_gene: TRBJ2-7; d_gene: TRBD1; abundance: -; v_gene: TRBV19; CDR3aa: CASSLQGVSEQYF; CDR3nt: TGTGCCAGTAGCCTACAGGGGGTAAGCGAGCAGTACTTC
j_gene: TRBJ2-7; d_gene: -; abundance: -; v_gene: TRBV18; CDR3aa: CASSPPSVGGYEQYF; CDR3nt: TGTGCCAGCTCACCACCGTCTGTGGGGGGCTACGAGCAGTACTTC
j_gene: TRBJ1-1; d_gene: -; abundance: -; v_gene: TRBV4-1; CDR3aa: CASSQDWVGQMNTEAFF; CDR3nt: TGCGCCAGCAGCCAAGATTGGGTGGGACAAATGAACACTGAAGCTTTCTTT
j_gene: TRBJ1-2; d_gene: TRBD1; abundance: -; v_gene: TRBV2; CDR3aa: CASSPGQELYGYTF; CDR3nt: TGTGCCAGCAGCCCGGGACAGGAACTTTATGGCTACACCTTC
j_gene: TRBJ1-5; d_gene: TRBD1; abundance: -; v_gene: TRBV27; CDR3aa: CASSFDRDGNQPQHF; CDR3nt: TGTGCCAGCAGCTTCGACAGGGATGGCAATCAGCCCCAGCATTTT
j_gene: TRBJ1-4; d_gene: TRBD1; abundance: -; v_gene: TRBV25-1; CDR3aa: CASRLGTANEKLFF; CDR3nt: TGTGCCAGCAGGCTAGGGACAGCCAATGAAAAACTGTTTTTT
j_gene: TRBJ1-5; d_gene: TRBD1; abundance: once; v_gene: TRBV19; CDR3aa: CASSIGRTGGAPYQPQHF; CDR3nt: TGTGCCAGTAGTATAGGGCGAACAGGGGGCGCCCCTTATCAGCCCCAGCATTTT
j_gene: TRBJ2-2; d_gene: -; abundance: -; v_gene: TRBV9; CDR3aa: CASSAQGPGELFF; CDR3nt: TGTGCCAGCAGCGCCCAGGGACCCGGGGAGCTGTTTTTT
j_gene: TRBJ2-2; d_gene: TRBD2; abundance: -; v_gene: TRBV5-6; CDR3aa: CASSLGPGLAGEDGELFF; CDR3nt: TGTGCCAGCAGCCTCGGACCGGGACTAGCGGGGGAAGACGGGGAGCTGTTTTTT
j_gene: TRBJ1-3; d_gene: -; abundance: -; v_gene: TRBV5-1; CDR3aa: CASSLDGGSGNTIYF; CDR3nt: TGCGCCAGCAGCTTGGATGGGGGGTCCGGAAACACCATATATTTT
j_gene: TRBJ1-1; d_gene: -; abundance: few; v_gene: TRBV7-9; CDR3aa: CASSLSWDLNGNTEAFF; CDR3nt: TGTGCCAGCAGCTTAAGCTGGGATCTTAATGGGAACACTGAAGCTTTCTTT
j_gene: TRBJ1-5; d_gene: TRBD1; abundance: -; v_gene: TRBV28; CDR3aa: CASSLEGRDSVGNQPQHF; CDR3nt: TGTGCCAGCAGTTTGGAGGGGCGGGACAGCGTGGGCAATCAGCCCCAGCATTTT
j_gene: TRBJ1-4; d_gene: -; abundance: -; v_gene: TRBV6-6; CDR3aa: CASSRRKVATTNEKLFF; CDR3nt: TGTGCCAGCAGTCGGCGGAAAGTGGCCACAACTAATGAAAAACTGTTTTTT
j_gene: TRBJ2-7; d_gene: TRBD1; abundance: -; v_gene: TRBV3-1/TRBV3-2; CDR3aa: CASSPAGQGTYEQYF; CDR3nt: TGTGCCAGCAGCCCGGCCGGACAGGGGACCTACGAGCAGTACTTC
j_gene: TRBJ2-3; d_gene: -; abundance: -; v_gene: TRBV27; CDR3aa: CASSLSDRDTQYF; CDR3nt: TGTGCCAGCAGTTTATCAGACAGAGATACGCAGTATTTT
j_gene: TRBJ1-4; d_gene: -; abundance: -; v_gene: TRBV4-3; CDR3aa: CASSQGYLSNEKLFF; CDR3nt: TGCGCCAGCAGCCAAGGATATCTAAGTAATGAAAAACTGTTTTTT
j_gene: TRBJ1-1; d_gene: -; abundance: -; v_gene: TRBV3-1/TRBV3-2; CDR3aa: CASSQRWGDTEAFF; CDR3nt: TGTGCCAGCAGCCAACGGTGGGGGGACACTGAAGCTTTCTTT
j_gene: TRBJ1-5; d_gene: TRBD1; abundance: -; v_gene: TRBV18; CDR3aa: CASSPGTGTGEPQHF; CDR3nt: TGTGCCAGCTCACCCGGGACAGGGACCGGGGAGCCCCAGCATTTT
j_gene: TRBJ1-4; d_gene: -; abundance: once; v_gene: TRBV6-5; CDR3aa: CASSYSDGANEKLFF; CDR3nt: TGTGCCAGCAGTTACTCGGACGGAGCTAATGAAAAACTGTTTTTT
j_gene: TRBJ1-2; d_gene: -; abundance: -; v_gene: TRBV7-2; CDR3aa: CASSKPGGYGYTF; CDR3nt: TGTGCCAGCAGCAAACCGGGGGGCTATGGCTACACCTTC
j_gene: TRBJ2-7; d_gene: TRBD2; abundance: -; v_gene: TRBV7-2; CDR3aa: CASSVSGGALYEQYF; CDR3nt: TGTGCCAGCAGCGTTAGCGGGGGGGCCCTGTACGAGCAGTACTTC
j_gene: TRBJ1-1; d_gene: -; abundance: -; v_gene: TRBV12-3/TRBV12-4; CDR3aa: CASALGLLSEAFF; CDR3nt: TGTGCCAGCGCCCTGGGACTTCTGAGTGAAGCTTTCTTT
j_gene: TRBJ1-2; d_gene: -; abundance: -; v_gene: TRBV12-3/TRBV12-4; CDR3aa: CASSLVGGLGYTF; CDR3nt: TGTGCCAGCAGTTTAGTAGGTGGACTTGGCTACACCTTC
j_gene: TRBJ1-1; d_gene: TRBD1; abundance: -; v_gene: TRBV2; CDR3aa: CASSVGQGGMNTEAFF; CDR3nt: TGTGCCAGCAGTGTGGGGCAGGGGGGAATGAACACTGAAGCTTTCTTT
j_gene: TRBJ1-2; d_gene: -; abundance: -; v_gene: TRBV6-1; CDR3aa: CASSEALGRVYTF; CDR3nt: TGTGCCAGCAGTGAAGCGCTAGGGAGAGTCTACACCTTC
j_gene: TRBJ1-1; d_gene: -; abundance: -; v_gene: TRBV5-1; CDR3aa: CASSLGDTWNTEAFF; CDR3nt: TGCGCCAGCAGCTTGGGGGACACCTGGAACACTGAAGCTTTCTTT
j_gene: TRBJ2-1; d_gene: -; abundance: -; v_gene: TRBV5-4; CDR3aa: CASSPIERDEQFF; CDR3nt: TGTGCCAGCAGCCCCATTGAGAGGGATGAGCAGTTCTTC
j_gene: TRBJ1-6; d_gene: -; abundance: -; v_gene: TRBV10-2; CDR3aa: CASIRGLQDSPLHF; CDR3nt: TGCGCCAGCATACGAGGGCTACAGGATTCACCCCTCCACTTT
j_gene: TRBJ2-1; d_gene: TRBD1; abundance: -; v_gene: TRBV5-1; CDR3aa: CASTRDRNYNEQFF; CDR3nt: TGCGCCAGCACCCGGGACAGGAACTACAATGAGCAGTTCTTC
j_gene: TRBJ1-4; d_gene: -; abundance: -; v_gene: TRBV19; CDR3aa: CASSSGDSEDEKLFF; CDR3nt: TGTGCCAGTAGTAGTGGGGATAGCGAAGATGAAAAACTGTTTTTT
j_gene: TRBJ1-1; d_gene: -; abundance: -; v_gene: TRBV18; CDR3aa: CASSQSQSPEAFF; CDR3nt: TGTGCCAGTTCACAATCACAGTCTCCTGAAGCTTTCTTT
j_gene: TRBJ1-1; d_gene: -; abundance: -; v_gene: TRBV20-1; CDR3aa: CSASQGGGRGSEAFF; CDR3nt: TGCAGTGCTAGTCAGGGCGGAGGGAGGGGGTCTGAAGCTTTCTTT
j_gene: TRBJ1-5; d_gene: -; abundance: -; v_gene: TRBV19; CDR3aa: CASSPTLRGLQPQHF; CDR3nt: TGTGCCAGTAGTCCAACGCTCCGGGGGCTTCAGCCCCAGCATTTT
j_gene: TRBJ1-3; d_gene: -; abundance: -; v_gene: TRBV7-2; CDR3aa: CASSLGPLSGNTIYF; CDR3nt: TGTGCCAGCAGCTTAGGGCCGCTCTCTGGAAACACCATATATTTT